A selection of T cell receptor beta chains follows, all from one sample in a study of blood T cell repertoires in COVID-19. Method: immunoSEQ multiplex PCR; TCRdb's copy keeps in-frame clones and lacks some. The sample holds over 75,000 clones, roughly 80% seen once. The sequencing sample was made of peripheral blood. All receptors come from a man in his sixties or seventies with acute or convalescent COVID-19. CDR3s include the opening cysteine and the closing phenylalanine or tryptophan. The D gene is left open where the match is weak. A row's size may be missing; if present it is once, few, many or a size class.

TRBV4-1	TRBJ1-5	NA	NA	CASSQYSPNQPQHF	TGCGCCAGCAGCCAATACAGCCCCAATCAGCCCCAGCATTTT
TRBV28	TRBJ1-5	NA	NA	CASSNTGINQPQHF	TGTGCCAGCAGTAACACAGGGATCAATCAGCCCCAGCATTTT
TRBV7-3	TRBJ2-1	NA	TRBD1	CASSSRDRAIKFF	TGTGCCAGCAGCTCCCGGGACAGGGCCATCAAGTTCTTC
TRBV7-8	TRBJ1-1	NA	TRBD1	CASSLRDSQNTEAFF	TGTGCCAGCAGCCTCCGGGACAGTCAGAACACTGAAGCTTTCTTT
TRBV28	TRBJ2-7	NA	TRBD1	CASSFLRTGGRDEQYF	TGTGCCAGCAGTTTCCTAAGGACAGGGGGGAGGGACGAGCAGTACTTC
TRBV11-2	TRBJ2-2	NA	TRBD2	CASSFRAGGTGELFF	TGTGCCAGCAGCTTTCGGGCGGGGGGCACCGGGGAGCTGTTTTTT
TRBV18	TRBJ1-6	NA	NA	CASSPREGLYNSPLHF	TGTGCCAGCTCACCGAGAGAGGGTCTGTATAATTCACCCCTCCACTTT
TRBV7-2	TRBJ1-1	NA	NA	CASSLTPSVTEAFF	TGTGCCAGCAGCTTAACGCCAAGCGTCACTGAAGCTTTCTTT
TRBV11-2	TRBJ1-1	NA	NA	CASSLEPITGEAFF	TGTGCCAGCAGCTTAGAACCCATAACAGGTGAAGCTTTCTTT
TRBV6-5	TRBJ1-6	NA	NA	CASTPQGSSPLHF	TGTGCCAGCACACCCCAAGGGAGTTCACCCCTCCACTTT
TRBV2	TRBJ1-5	NA	TRBD1	CASMETGEGPQHF	TGTGCCAGCATGGAGACAGGGGAAGGGCCCCAGCATTTT
TRBV7-2	TRBJ1-1	NA	NA	CASSLGGHTEAFF	TGTGCCAGCAGCCTCGGAGGGCACACTGAAGCTTTCTTT
TRBV2	TRBJ2-7	NA	TRBD1	CASSEGQGTYEQYF	TGTGCCAGCAGTGAAGGACAGGGTACCTACGAGCAGTACTTC
TRBV7-9	TRBJ2-7	NA	NA	CASSSTAYEQYF	TGTGCCAGCAGTTCGACAGCCTACGAGCAGTACTTC
TRBV5-1	TRBJ1-2	NA	TRBD1	CASSFTGDYGYTF	TGCGCCAGCAGCTTTACAGGGGACTATGGCTACACCTTC
TRBV30	TRBJ1-2	NA	NA	CAGGGYTF	TGTGCCGGAGGGGGCTACACCTTC
TRBV7-6	TRBJ1-2	few	TRBD1	CASSLQIGQGADYGYTF	TGTGCCAGCAGCTTACAAATTGGACAGGGGGCCGACTATGGCTACACCTTC
TRBV5-1	TRBJ1-5	NA	NA	CASSLLAGMDQPQHF	TGCGCCAGCAGCTTGTTGGCAGGGATGGATCAGCCCCAGCATTTT
TRBV10-3	TRBJ1-2	NA	TRBD1	CATRTGSNGYTF	TGTGCCACCAGGACAGGGTCGAATGGCTACACCTTC
TRBV3-1/TRBV3-2	TRBJ1-6	NA	NA	CASSREGGRANSPLHF	TGTGCCAGCAGCCGGGAAGGCGGCAGGGCTAATTCACCCCTCCACTTT
TRBV7-6	TRBJ2-2	few	TRBD1	CASSLASGQGSGELFF	TGTGCCAGCAGCTTAGCGTCAGGACAGGGTTCCGGGGAGCTGTTTTTT
TRBV28	TRBJ1-5	few	NA	CASSPLTGNQPQHF	TGTGCCAGCAGTCCCCTAACTGGCAATCAGCCCCAGCATTTT
TRBV5-1	TRBJ1-2	few	TRBD1	CASSLPYRGIIYGYTF	TGCGCCAGCAGCTTGCCATACAGGGGGATAATCTATGGCTACACCTTC
TRBV18	TRBJ2-2	few	NA	CASSPLEAGNTGELFF	TGTGCCAGCTCACCACTCGAAGCGGGGAACACCGGGGAGCTGTTTTTT
TRBV4-1	TRBJ2-1	few	TRBD1	CASSPGTAAGNEQFF	TGCGCCAGCAGCCCCGGGACAGCGGCGGGCAATGAGCAGTTCTTC
TRBV6-6	TRBJ1-6	NA	NA	CATNSNSYNSPLHF	TGTGCCACAAACAGCAACTCCTATAATTCACCCCTCCACTTT
TRBV27	TRBJ2-7	NA	NA	CASSLWGQGNSYEQYF	TGTGCCAGCAGTTTATGGGGACAAGGGAACAGTTACGAGCAGTACTTC
TRBV5-4	TRBJ2-1	NA	NA	CASSQRGNYNEQFF	TGTGCCAGCAGCCAGAGGGGGAACTACAATGAGCAGTTCTTC
TRBV7-9	TRBJ2-3	NA	TRBD2	CASSPTSGGVADTQYF	TGTGCCAGCAGCCCGACTAGCGGGGGGGTAGCAGATACGCAGTATTTT
TRBV7-2	TRBJ1-1	NA	NA	CASSLPGLLTEAFF	TGTGCCAGCAGCTTACCAGGGCTTCTCACTGAAGCTTTCTTT
TRBV6-5	TRBJ1-2	NA	TRBD1	CASSPDRGEVYGYTF	TGTGCCAGCAGTCCGGACAGGGGAGAAGTTTATGGCTACACCTTC
TRBV19	TRBJ2-7	NA	NA	CASSFSYSYEQYF	TGTGCCAGTAGTTTCAGTTATTCCTACGAGCAGTACTTC
TRBV16	TRBJ1-4	NA	NA	CASSQSGQFNEKLFF	TGTGCCAGCAGCCAATCTGGACAGTTCAATGAAAAACTGTTTTTT
TRBV2	TRBJ2-3	NA	TRBD2	CASTLGLAGVEDTQYF	TGTGCCAGCACCTTGGGGCTAGCGGGGGTTGAAGATACGCAGTATTTT
TRBV7-9	TRBJ1-1	NA	NA	CASSSARMRTEAFF	TGTGCCAGCAGCTCCGCTCGGATGAGGACTGAAGCTTTCTTT
TRBV6-1	TRBJ1-6	few	NA	CASSGKEQSYNSPLHF	TGTGCCAGCAGTGGAAAAGAACAGTCCTATAATTCACCCCTCCACTTT
TRBV16	TRBJ1-1	NA	TRBD1	CASSLGQGNTEAFF	TGTGCCAGCAGCCTTGGACAGGGGAACACTGAAGCTTTCTTT
TRBV11-2	TRBJ2-1	NA	NA	CASSLEAGVSYNEQFF	TGTGCCAGCAGCTTAGAGGCAGGGGTATCCTACAATGAGCAGTTCTTC
TRBV6-5	TRBJ2-6	once	NA	CASTRDGSGANVLTF	TGTGCCAGCACCCGAGACGGGTCTGGGGCCAACGTCCTGACTTTC
TRBV5-5	TRBJ1-1	NA	TRBD1	CASSPTGVGAFF	TGTGCCAGCAGCCCGACAGGGGTTGGAGCTTTCTTT
TRBV7-2	TRBJ2-5	NA	TRBD2	CASSTRLAGGGETQYF	TGTGCCAGCAGCACCCGACTAGCGGGGGGAGGAGAGACCCAGTACTTC
TRBV12-3/TRBV12-4	TRBJ2-2	NA	NA	CAGGAEGTGELFF	TGTGCCGGGGGGGCGGAAGGCACCGGGGAGCTGTTTTTT
TRBV19	TRBJ1-6	NA	NA	CASSINPERNSPLHF	TGTGCCAGTAGTATAAACCCCGAGAGGAATTCACCCCTCCACTTT
TRBV5-6	TRBJ1-2	NA	TRBD1	CASSPQGARGYTF	TGTGCCAGCAGCCCCCAGGGGGCGCGCGGCTACACCTTC
TRBV5-5	TRBJ2-3	NA	NA	CASSLGAGTSTDTQYF	TGTGCCAGCAGCTTAGGCGCGGGAACTAGCACAGATACGCAGTATTTT
TRBV19	TRBJ1-5	NA	TRBD1	CASSGDRVGNQPQHF	TGTGCCAGTAGTGGGGACAGAGTTGGCAATCAGCCCCAGCATTTT
TRBV9	TRBJ2-1	NA	TRBD2	CASSVEGVVSGGSYNEQFF	TGTGCCAGCAGCGTAGAGGGGGTTGTTAGCGGGGGCTCATACAATGAGCAGTTCTTC
TRBV29-1	TRBJ2-5	once	TRBD2	CSVDLADGAPETQYF	TGCAGCGTGGACCTAGCGGACGGGGCTCCAGAGACCCAGTACTTC
TRBV19	TRBJ1-6	NA	NA	CASSIGRAQALHF	TGTGCCAGTAGTATAGGGAGGGCCCAGGCCCTCCACTTT
TRBV5-1	TRBJ2-1	NA	NA	CASRDSSYNEQFF	TGCGCCAGCAGAGACAGCTCCTACAATGAGCAGTTCTTC
TRBV19	TRBJ2-3	NA	TRBD1	CASNRGGTDTQYF	TGTGCCAGTAACAGGGGCGGAACAGATACGCAGTATTTT
TRBV9	TRBJ1-5	NA	NA	CASSVTAGSNQPQHF	TGTGCCAGCAGCGTAACGGCAGGTAGCAATCAGCCCCAGCATTTT
TRBV5-5	TRBJ1-2	NA	NA	CASSLGAGDNYGYTF	TGTGCCAGCAGCTTGGGTGCCGGGGATAACTATGGCTACACCTTC